Detailed here is one TCR beta chain. This specimen belongs to a study of T cell responses to AZD1222 COVID-19 vaccine. V shed 1 base, J shed 8 bases, and the junction held 16 bases outside the gene matches. Germline CDR1 is SGHVS and CDR2 is FQNEAQ. The CDR3 is made up of 17 amino acids. Libraries were prepared by immunoSEQ multiplex PCR; TCRdb keeps only in-frame clonotypes and omits some of them. The table records some 100,000 clones, just under 90% of them present only once. The chain carries TRBV7-8 and TRBJ1-2; TRBD1 matches at 7 bases. The sequenced sample was peripheral blood, obtained on day 0 of AZD1222 vaccination. This sequence originates from an adult in good health. In DNA form, the CDR3 reads TGTGCCAGCAGCTTAGTAAGGGGGCCTCGGGGCGATAGGGGCTACACCTTC. It is translated as CASSLVRGPRGDRGYTF.